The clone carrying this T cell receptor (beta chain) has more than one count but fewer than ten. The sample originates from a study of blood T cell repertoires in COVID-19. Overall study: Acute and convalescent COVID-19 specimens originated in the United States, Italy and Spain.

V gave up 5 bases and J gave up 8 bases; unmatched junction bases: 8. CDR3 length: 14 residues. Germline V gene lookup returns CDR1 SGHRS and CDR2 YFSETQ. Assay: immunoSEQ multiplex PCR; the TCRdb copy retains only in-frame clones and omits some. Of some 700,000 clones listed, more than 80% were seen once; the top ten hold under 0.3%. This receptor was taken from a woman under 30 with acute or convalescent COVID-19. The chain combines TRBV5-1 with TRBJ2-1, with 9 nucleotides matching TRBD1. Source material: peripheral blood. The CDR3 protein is CASSSGTGKDEQFF. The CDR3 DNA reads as TGCGCCAGCAGTTCCGGGACAGGGAAGGATGAGCAGTTCTTC.